This T cell receptor (beta chain) came from a study of immune reconstitution after stem cell transplant in scleroderma. By sample share, this clonotype is medium-sized (0.01 to 0.1%). V gave up 0 bases and J gave up 6 bases; unmatched junction bases: 7. Germline V CDR1 and CDR2: SGHDN, FVKESK. This CDR3 is 16 amino acids long. TCRdb re-derived calls from the RT-PCR reads in MiXCR, one entry per CDR3 protein. The sample has more than 3,000 distinct CDR3 sequences, more than 7.5% seen once. The specimen was taken before or after autologous hematopoietic stem cell transplantation (not recorded which). The J gene is TRBJ1-5, the V gene TRBV14; 8 nucleotides align to TRBD1. The TCR comes from a female donor with systemic sclerosis. Here the CDR3 DNA reads TGTGCCAGCAGCCAAGACATCCCAGGGGGCGGTCAGCCCCAGCATTTT. This encodes CASSQDIPGGGQPQHF.